This TCR beta chain was sequenced in a study of neurological immune-mediated disorders. The making of cDNA relied on 5'RACE with 10-nucleotide random UMIs. MiXCR was run by TCRdb on the 5' RACE reads, yielding one entry per CDR3 protein. The table records roughly 70,000 distinct CDR3 sequences, roughly 5.5% of them present only once. This clonotype was seen ten or more times. CDR1 and CDR2 (germline): SGHRS, YFSETQ. V lost 4 bases and J lost 1, with 14 bases in between. This CDR3 has 15 residues. This chain uses TRBV5-1 with TRBJ2-5; D is ambiguous. The sequenced sample was PBMCs. The source of this sequence is a woman in her 30s with multiple sclerosis. As DNA, the CDR3 is TGCGCCAGCAGCACCCCCCTAACAGCCCAAGAGACCCAGTACTTC. Translation gives CASSTPLTAQETQYF.